These 22 T cell receptor beta chains were sequenced from one sample in a study of T cells in Graves' hyperthyroidism and ophthalmopathy (dated by TCRdb to between 2017 and 2020). Library method: multiplex PCR. The sample was run on an Illumina HiSeq 2000. Amplification of TCR beta CDR3 regions was carried out from RNA transcripts. For the first round of RT-PCR on the TCR CDR3, the HTBI primer set was used together with the Qiagen OneStep RT-PCR kit. TCRdb itself trimmed the public reads at Q25 with fastp, ran MiXCR and retained productive beta chains. Duplicate CDR3 protein sequences are folded into a single record with the most common DNA and genes. The sample records fewer than 750,000 distinct CDR3 sequences, approximately 14% of which are singletons. The top ten hold 3.5% to 4.5% of the sample. The specimen was blood. All receptors derive from a woman in her 40s with Graves' ophthalmopathy.

This clonotype was recorded a few times. The CDR3 protein is CASMQGSFDYGYTF. The DNA for the CDR3 is TGTGCCAGCATGCAGGGGAGTTTTGACTATGGCTACACCTTC. J is TRBJ1-2 and V is TRBV28; possible D gene TRBD1, 6 bases. Trimming removed 7 bases from V and 3 bases from J, with 15 bases in between. The CDR3 has 14 residues. Germline V gives CDR1 MDHEN, CDR2 SYDVKM.

This clonotype was recorded many times. V and J are TRBV12-3 or TRBV12-4 and TRBJ1-6; D remains unclear. V was trimmed by 6 bases and J by 7 bases, leaving 13 bases between them. The CDR3 extends over 14 amino acids. For the CDR3, the DNA is TGTGCCAGCAGCTTACTCCTAAGGAATTCACCCCTCCACTTT. This gives the protein CASSLLLRNSPLHF.

The V gene is TRBV6-1, the J gene TRBJ1-1; TRBD1 matches 7 bases. CDR3 length: 14 residues. Germline V gives CDR1 MNHNS, CDR2 SASEGT. Trimming at V came to 6 bases and at J to 5 bases, leaving 9 bases not matched to a gene. This chain's CDR3 is CASSGRQGWTEAFF. Here the CDR3 DNA reads TGTGCCAGCAGCGGTAGACAGGGATGGACTGAAGCTTTCTTT.

This chain links TRBV15 with TRBJ2-6; 7 bases map to TRBD1. CDR1 LNHNV and CDR2 YYDKDF come from the germline V gene (reference sequence). The CDR3 extends over 16 amino acids. V shed 3 bases, J shed 4 bases, and the junction held 6 bases outside the gene matches. The CDR3 DNA is TGTGCCACCAGCAGGAACAGGGGTGGAGGGGCCAACGTCCTGACTTTC. It encodes CATSRNRGGGANVLTF.

This clonotype was counted ten times or more. The chain links TRBV20-1 to TRBJ1-2, with D perhaps matching TRBD1 (6 bases). Looked up from germline, CDR1 is DFQATT and CDR2 is SNEGSKA (reference sequence). The V and J ends lost 0 bases and 7 bases respectively, with 21 bases between them. The CDR3 runs 16 residues. The CDR3: CSARDLSSPGAAGYTF. DNA for the CDR3: TGCAGTGCTAGAGATCTTTCCTCCCCAGGGGCTGCTGGCTACACCTTC.

This clonotype has ten or more counts. This chain joins TRBV4-3 and TRBJ2-7; 8 bases are a match to TRBD2. Germline trimming cut 1 base from V and 4 bases from J; bases unmatched to any gene: 6. The CDR3 spans 15 residues. The germline gives CDR1 LGHNA, CDR2 YSLEER. DNA for the CDR3: TGCGCCAGCAGCCAAGCAGTAGCGGGGACTTACGAGCAGTACTTC. Amino acids: CASSQAVAGTYEQYF.

This clonotype was counted many times. This rearrangement joins TRBV6-2 or TRBV6-3 to TRBJ1-5, with TRBD1 matching over 11 bases. V was clipped by 5 bases and J by 6 bases; unmatched bases: 6. The CDR3 extends over 15 amino acids. Germline V lookup: CDR1 MNHEY, CDR2 SVGEGT. The chain's CDR3 is CASSRPGQGGQPQHF. CDR3 nucleotides: TGTGCCAGCAGTAGACCGGGACAGGGGGGTCAGCCCCAGCATTTT.

This clonotype was detected many times. This chain uses TRBV9 with TRBJ2-2, with 7 bases aligning to TRBD1. Germline trimming cut 0 bases from V and 2 bases from J; bases unmatched to any gene: 13. Germline V gene sequence: CDR1 SGDLS, CDR2 YYNGEE. This CDR3 contains 19 residues. CDR3 amino acids: CASSVGGGRTHRNTGELFF. The CDR3, as DNA: TGTGCCAGCAGCGTAGGAGGGGGCAGGACCCACCGAAACACCGGGGAGCTGTTTTTT.

The table lists this clonotype with many counts. The chain links TRBV6-2 or TRBV6-3 to TRBJ2-7; D perhaps matches TRBD2 (6 bases). This CDR3 is 17 amino acids long. The germline gives CDR1 MNHEY, CDR2 SVGEGT. Trimming shortened V by 0 bases and J by 5 bases, and 20 bases separated the two germline ends. CDR3 sequence: CASSYSSIAEKGDEQYF. CDR3 bases: TGTGCCAGCAGTTACTCGAGTATAGCGGAGAAGGGAGACGAGCAGTACTTC.

V usage is TRBV18 and J usage is TRBJ1-5, with D possibly being TRBD1 (6 bases). The CDR3 is made up of 15 amino acids. Germline CDR1 reads KGHSH; CDR2 reads LQKENI. Trimming pared 4 bases from V and 5 bases from J, leaving 15 bases between. The CDR3 bases are TGTGCCAGCTCACTCGAAGCAGGGGCGGATCAGCCCCAGCATTTT. Translation gives CASSLEAGADQPQHF.

This clonotype occurred a few times. The chain combines TRBV19 with TRBJ2-1; 7 nucleotides line up with TRBD1. The ends lost 7 bases at V and 3 bases at J; junction bases unmatched: 6. The CDR3 extends over 14 amino acids. CDR1 LNHDA and CDR2 SQIVND come from the germline V gene (reference sequence). This CDR3 is CASNRGDGYNEQFF. CDR3 DNA: TGTGCCAGTAACAGGGGTGATGGCTACAATGAGCAGTTCTTC.

This clonotype was counted ten times or more. The chain joins TRBV28 to TRBJ2-7, with TRBD2 matching over 11 bases. The CDR3 is 14 amino acids. V gave up 5 bases and J gave up 5 bases; unmatched junction bases: 5. Germline CDR1 and CDR2: MDHEN and SYDVKM. In DNA, the CDR3 is TGTGCCAGCAGTGGTAGCGGGAGGGCGCACGAGCAGTACTTC. Protein: CASSGSGRAHEQYF. Variable domain in full (rest from reference TRBV28 and TRBJ2-7): DVKVTQSSRYLVKRTGEKVFLECVQDMDHENMFWYRQDPGLGLRLIYFSYDVKMKEKGDIPEGYSVSREKKERFSLILESASTNQTSMYLCASSGSGRAHEQYFGPGTRLTVT.

This clonotype came up many times. The V and J genes are TRBV6-5 and TRBJ2-2; D is tentatively TRBD1 or TRBD2 (5 bases each). V shed 3 bases and J shed 4 bases, with 9 bases lying between them. There are 14 residues in the CDR3. Germline assignment: CDR1 MNHEY and CDR2 SVGAGI. This CDR3 reads CASSYVRGTGELFF. DNA for the CDR3: TGTGCCAGCAGTTATGTGAGGGGCACCGGGGAGCTGTTTTTT.

This clonotype showed up many times. V and J are TRBV28 and TRBJ2-4; 7 bases are a match to TRBD2. The CDR3 is made up of 14 amino acids. J lost 4 bases, V lost 6 bases, and 6 bases had no gene match. CDR1 is MDHEN, CDR2 SYDVKM, per germline. CDR3 protein: CASRETSPKNIQYF. CDR3 nucleotides: TGTGCCAGCAGAGAGACTAGCCCTAAAAACATTCAGTACTTC.

This clonotype has a handful of counts. The chain joins TRBV19 to TRBJ2-7; 11 positions agree with TRBD1. The J segment lost 5 bases and the V segment lost 1 base, leaving 4 bases of the junction unmatched. This CDR3 has 15 residues. Germline V lookup: CDR1 LNHDA, CDR2 SQIVND (reference sequence). The CDR3 reads CASSIVWTGGHEQYF. In nucleotides, the CDR3 is TGTGCCAGTAGTATAGTGTGGACAGGGGGCCACGAGCAGTACTTC.

At least ten counts were recorded for this clonotype. The chain uses TRBV7-2 and TRBJ2-7; possibly TRBD1 for D (6 bases). This CDR3 has 12 residues. CDR1 and CDR2 (germline): SGHTA, FQGNSA. V lost 7 bases, J lost 6 bases, and 13 bases lay in between. The CDR3 spells CASTRDTSEQYF. The CDR3 DNA sequence: TGTGCCAGCACAAGGGACACATCCGAGCAGTACTTC.

In its sample, this clonotype was seen a few times. The genes are TRBV6-1 and TRBJ2-7; 14 bases agree with TRBD2. Trimming removed 7 bases from V and 5 bases from J; junction bases left unmatched: 7. This CDR3 has 15 residues. CDR1 and CDR2 (germline): MNHNS, SASEGT. The DNA of the CDR3 is TGTGCCAGCAAACTGGGACTAGCGGGAGTTCACGAGCAGTACTTC. As protein: CASKLGLAGVHEQYF.

This clonotype was counted ten times or more. The V gene is TRBV12-3 or TRBV12-4, the J gene TRBJ2-7, with 7 bases aligning to TRBD1. Trimming cost V 5 bases and J 5 bases; bases outside gene matches: 9. CDR3 length equals 14 residues. As DNA, the CDR3 is TGTGCCAGCAGTAAGACAGGGACGTTCGACGAGCAGTACTTC. It codes for CASSKTGTFDEQYF.

This clonotype came up many times. The rearrangement uses TRBV12-3 or TRBV12-4 and TRBJ1-6; TRBD1 is a possible D gene (5 bases). The CDR3 totals 13 residues. Trimming removed 0 bases at V and 14 bases at J, with 11 bases between. The CDR3, as DNA: TGTGCCAGCAGTTTAGCGACAGAAAAGACCCTCCACTTT. As protein: CASSLATEKTLHF.

This clonotype was recorded many times. The chain employs TRBV10-3 and TRBJ1-5; D is unclear. With 6 bases removed from V and 4 bases from J, the gap between germline ends came to 10 bases. CDR1 is ENHRY, CDR2 SYGVKD, per germline. The CDR3 has 13 amino acids. Here the CDR3 reads CAIRAGLNQPQHF. The CDR3 nucleotides read TGTGCCATCAGAGCAGGATTAAATCAGCCCCAGCATTTT.

This clonotype was seen many times. The rearrangement links TRBV29-1 to TRBJ2-5, with no clear D. The CDR3 runs 14 residues. From germline, CDR1 is SQVTM and CDR2 ANQGSEA. The V end lost 4 bases, the J end lost 1 base, and 13 bases lay between the germline ends. The CDR3 sequence: CSVGRLPLQETQYF. CDR3 nucleotides: TGCAGCGTTGGTCGCTTGCCCCTCCAAGAGACCCAGTACTTC.

This clonotype turned up a few times. The rearrangement uses TRBV9 and TRBJ1-5, with 10 nucleotides matching TRBD1. Germline loops: CDR1 SGDLS, CDR2 YYNGEE. The CDR3 is 18 amino acids. Trimming removed 0 bases from V and 4 bases from J; junction bases left unmatched: 10. CDR3 DNA: TGTGCCAGCAGCGTAGGGGAGGACAGGGGGTGGGGGAATCAGCCCCAGCATTTT. It translates to CASSVGEDRGWGNQPQHF.